The present T cell receptor beta chain was sequenced within a study of Graves' ophthalmopathy and Graves' hyperthyroidism. TCR beta CDR3 regions were amplified from RNA transcripts. The authors performed first-round RT-PCR with HTBI primers and then a second-round multiplex PCR. TCRdb itself ran the multiplex PCR reads through MiXCR, one entry per CDR3 protein. Of about 620,000 distinct CDR3 sequences in the sample, 22% were seen once. General observations from the study: Clonotypes were expanded in thyroid at above 0.001 frequency, and most also appeared in blood.

Hyperthyroidism was new, under 2 months, in patients aged 18 to 65. Notes on this clonotype: Its matching antigen is unknown.

This clonotype was sampled from a woman aged 18-35 years with stable Graves' hyperthyroidism. Some clones in this sample may be carry-over from other donors' samples. Material: peripheral blood.

The CDR3 region is CASSPTRTTETQYF. DNA for the CDR3: TGTGCCAGCAGCCCTACCAGGACAACAGAGACCCAGTACTTC. This chain links TRBV7-6 with TRBJ2-5; the D gene is possibly TRBD1 (5 bases). Germline lookup yields CDR1 SGHVS and CDR2 FNYEAQ. V lost 5 bases, J lost 4 bases, and 14 bases lay in between. The CDR3 contains 14 residues.